The 27 T cell receptor beta chains in this list originate from one sample, sequenced in a study of lymphopenia after photon versus proton radiotherapy. This table comes from immunoSEQ multiplex PCR, and its TCRdb copy is limited to in-frame clones, with some not included. The sample has 150,000 to 200,000 clones, 75% to 90% seen once; the top ten hold approximately 4.6%. The sample here was peripheral blood, taken from a patient treated with photon-based radiotherapy. Source of these receptors: a man aged 45-60 years with gastric cancer.

The V call is TRBV6-6, the J call TRBJ2-2; D gene uncertain. This CDR3 is built from 14 residues. Germline V gives CDR1 MNHNY, CDR2 SVGAGI (reference sequence). V lost 0 bases, J lost 6 bases, and 8 bases lay in between. The CDR3: CASSYSKASGELFF. DNA for the CDR3: TGTGCCAGCAGTTACTCGAAGGCGTCCGGGGAGCTGTTTTTT.

The gene calls are TRBV4-1 and TRBJ2-7; D is possibly TRBD2 (6 bases). Germline lookup yields CDR1 MGHRA and CDR2 YSYEKL. The CDR3 spans 13 residues. Between the trimmed V and J ends, which lost 3 bases and 4 bases, there was a span of 10 bases. The CDR3 nucleotides read TGCGCCAGCAGCCAGGACTATCCTTACGAGCAGTACTTC. Translated, it gives CASSQDYPYEQYF.

The chain combines TRBV27 with TRBJ1-2; D is perhaps TRBD1 (6 bases). Germline CDR1 is MNHEY and CDR2 is SMNVEV (reference sequence). CDR3 size: 13 residues. Trimming left V 2 bases short and J 8 bases short, with 12 bases between. The CDR3, as DNA: TGTGCCAGCAGTTTAGGGGGCGCGGGGGGCTACACCTTC. Translated, it gives CASSLGGAGGYTF.

This chain links TRBV7-8 with TRBJ2-7, with D maybe TRBD1 (5 bases). Trimming removed 1 base from V and 1 base from J, with 11 bases in between. The CDR3 length is 15 residues. CDR1 and CDR2 (germline): SGHVS, FQNEAQ. CDR3 sequence reads: CASSLVGQGSYEQYF. The CDR3 coding sequence is TGTGCCAGCAGCTTAGTAGGACAAGGTTCCTACGAGCAGTACTTC.

This clone has more than one count but fewer than ten. The V and J genes are TRBV7-9 and TRBJ2-7; D is unresolved. The CDR3 contains 13 residues. Germline-derived CDR1 and CDR2 are SEHNR and FQNEAQ (reference sequence). Trimming pared 2 bases from V and 3 bases from J, leaving 8 bases between. The CDR3 DNA sequence: TGTGCCAGCAGCTTAAACCTAGACTACGAGCAGTACTTC. Translating gives CASSLNLDYEQYF.

This rearrangement joins TRBV6-1 to TRBJ2-1, with TRBD1 identical over 9 bases. Germline CDR1 and CDR2: MNHNS and SASEGT. V lost 7 bases, J lost 6 bases, and 7 bases stayed unmatched. The CDR3 consists of 14 residues. Here the CDR3 reads CASTRDRALNEQFF. The CDR3, as DNA: TGTGCCAGCACTAGGGACAGGGCCCTCAATGAGCAGTTCTTC.

This chain connects TRBV2 to TRBJ1-1; D possibly corresponds to TRBD1 (5 bases). Germline V lookup: CDR1 SNHLY, CDR2 FYNNEI. Trimming stripped 8 bases from V and 9 bases from J, with 16 bases between. The CDR3 is 12 amino acids. CDR3 region: CASEGRADQAFF. CDR3 coding DNA: TGTGCCAGCGAGGGGAGGGCGGACCAAGCTTTCTTT.

V and J are TRBV7-2 and TRBJ2-5; no reliable D call. The CDR3 extends over 13 amino acids. Germline values: CDR1 SGHTA, CDR2 FQGNSA. V was shortened by 0 bases and J by 5 bases, with 7 bases between the two germline ends. The DNA for the CDR3 is TGTGCCAGCAGCTTAGCGTCGAGGGAGACCCAGTACTTC. Its protein product is CASSLASRETQYF.

The CDR3 DNA sequence: TGTGCCAGCAGCTTGGGGACAGGGCAGGTATATGGCTACACCTTC. Its translation: CASSLGTGQVYGYTF. The rearrangement links TRBV5-4 to TRBJ1-2; 8 bases line up with TRBD1. The CDR3 is 15 residues long. V lost 0 bases to trimming and J lost 5 bases; unmatched junction nucleotides: 6. The germline V gene has CDR1 SGHNT and CDR2 YYREEE (reference sequence). The variable domain in full, with the rest retrieved from reference TRBV5-4 and TRBJ1-2, is ETGVTQSPTHLIKTRGQQVTLRCSSQSGHNTVSWYQQALGQGPQFIFQYYREEENGRGNFPPRFSGLQFPNYSSELNVNALELDDSALYLCASSLGTGQVYGYTFGSGTRLTVV.

This chain joins TRBV4-1 and TRBJ2-5; 7 bases map to TRBD2. Trimming at V came to 3 bases and at J to 7 bases, leaving 11 bases not matched to a gene. The CDR3 length is 15 residues. The germline CDR1 and CDR2 sequences are MGHRA and YSYEKL. The CDR3 protein is CASSQMTSLPGTQYF. The DNA of the CDR3 is TGCGCCAGCAGCCAGATGACTAGCCTGCCGGGGACCCAGTACTTC.

The chain couples TRBV9 to TRBJ2-2; TRBD2 matches 10 bases. The CDR3 length is 16 residues. Germline CDR1 and CDR2: SGDLS and YYNGEE. With V trimmed by 4 bases and J by 1 base, 4 bases remained unmatched. The CDR3 DNA reads as TGTGCCAGCAGCAACCGACTAGCGGGGAACACCGGGGAGCTGTTTTTT. As protein: CASSNRLAGNTGELFF.

A word on this clone: Other DNA variants within this sample encode the same CDR3. The V call is TRBV18, the J call TRBJ1-1, with unresolved D. V was shortened by 3 bases and J by 1 base, with 9 bases between the two germline ends. The germline gives CDR1 KGHSH, CDR2 LQKENI. The CDR3 covers 14 residues. The CDR3 region has the DNA TGTGCCAGCTCACCGGGTCGGGAGAACACTGAAGCTTTCTTT. Amino acid sequence: CASSPGRENTEAFF.

The V and J genes are TRBV6-6 and TRBJ1-1, with a weak D call TRBD1 (5 bases). The V end was cut by 0 bases, the J end by 4 bases, with 9 bases between. Germline V gene sequence: CDR1 MNHNY, CDR2 SVGAGI (reference sequence). This CDR3 is 14 amino acids long. In DNA, the CDR3 is TGTGCCAGCAGTTACTCGCAGGGTAGCACTGAAGCTTTCTTT. Residues: CASSYSQGSTEAFF.

The chain uses TRBV27 and TRBJ2-3, with D tentatively TRBD2 (6 bases). Looked up from germline, CDR1 is MNHEY and CDR2 is SMNVEV (reference sequence). Trimming took off 6 bases at V and 0 bases at J, with 16 bases between the two ends. The CDR3 consists of 16 residues. In DNA form, the CDR3 reads TGTGCCAGCAGACTTTCTCTAGCGTCTAGCACAGATACGCAGTATTTT. Translation gives CASRLSLASSTDTQYF.

The chain links TRBV4-1 to TRBJ1-3; D not resolved. Per germline, CDR1 MGHRA and CDR2 YSYEKL. Trimming left V 2 bases short and J 4 bases short, with 12 bases between. CDR3 length equals 15 residues. CDR3 nucleotides: TGCGCCAGCAGCCAACCGACCGAAGGGGGAAACACCATATATTTT. Amino acids: CASSQPTEGGNTIYF.

In its sample, this clone was seen once. The chain uses TRBV28 and TRBJ2-7, with 7 bases fitting TRBD1. CDR1 is MDHEN, CDR2 SYDVKM, per germline. This CDR3 has 13 amino acids. Unmatched junction bases numbered 7, after V lost 6 bases and J lost 5 bases. In DNA, the CDR3 is TGTGCCAGCAGGATGACAGGGTATGACGAGCAGTACTTC. This encodes CASRMTGYDEQYF.

V usage is TRBV19 and J usage is TRBJ1-5, with unresolved D. V shed 6 bases and J shed 4 bases, with 13 bases lying between them. Germline loops: CDR1 LNHDA, CDR2 SQIVND (reference sequence). The CDR3 runs to 14 residues. The CDR3 here is CASRKAVLNQPQHF. In DNA, the CDR3 is TGTGCCAGTAGGAAGGCTGTACTTAATCAGCCCCAGCATTTT.

The chain combines TRBV7-2 with TRBJ2-1; 8 nucleotides agree with TRBD2. The V and J ends lost 1 base and 5 bases, in that order; junction bases with no gene match: 7. The CDR3 runs to 16 residues. Germline-derived CDR1 and CDR2 are SGHTA and FQGNSA. This CDR3 reads CASSLEFAGGNNEQFF. In DNA form, the CDR3 reads TGTGCCAGCAGCTTAGAGTTTGCGGGAGGTAACAATGAGCAGTTCTTC.

The CDR3 spells CASSARRGQETQYF. DNA of the CDR3: TGTGCCAGCAGTGCCCGCAGGGGGCAAGAGACCCAGTACTTC. V and J are TRBV2 and TRBJ2-5; 7 bases line up with TRBD1. The CDR3 totals 14 residues. Germline CDR1 and CDR2: SNHLY and FYNNEI. The V and J ends lost 4 bases and 2 bases, in that order; junction bases with no gene match: 4. The entire variable domain, with the rest obtained from reference TRBV2 and TRBJ2-5, is as follows: EPEVTQTPSHQVTQMGQEVILRCVPISNHLYFYWYRQILGQKVEFLVSFYNNEISEKSEIFDDQFSVERPDGSNFTLKIRSTKLEDSAMYFCASSARRGQETQYFGPGTRLLVL.

The chain recombines TRBV19 with TRBJ1-4; 12 positions agree with TRBD1. From germline, CDR1 is LNHDA and CDR2 SQIVND (reference sequence). With 5 bases clipped from V and 3 bases from J, the junction kept 7 bases outside the gene matches. The CDR3 spans 17 residues. Here the CDR3 reads CASSPRRDRGPNEKLFF. CDR3 in DNA: TGTGCCAGTAGTCCCCGTAGGGACAGGGGGCCTAATGAAAAACTGTTTTTT.

The V gene is TRBV29-1, the J gene TRBJ2-2, with 7 bases fitting TRBD1. This CDR3 region has 15 residues. V lost 0 bases to trimming and J lost 4 bases; unmatched junction nucleotides: 5. Germline V gives CDR1 SQVTM, CDR2 ANQGSEA. CDR3 in amino acids: CSVEDGTAVTGELFF. The CDR3 nucleotides are TGCAGCGTTGAAGACGGGACAGCAGTCACCGGGGAGCTGTTTTTT.

The chain combines TRBV27 with TRBJ1-4; tentative D call: TRBD1 (5 bases). Germline V CDR1 and CDR2: MNHEY, SMNVEV (reference sequence). Trimming removed 10 bases from V and 0 bases from J, with 15 bases in between. This CDR3 spans 15 amino acids. CDR3: CATREVSATNEKLFF. The CDR3 DNA follows: TGTGCCACCAGGGAGGTTTCTGCAACTAATGAAAAACTGTTTTTT.

V usage is TRBV4-1 and J usage is TRBJ2-5, with 7 bases that match TRBD2. The germline gives CDR1 MGHRA, CDR2 YSYEKL. Trimming at V came to 4 bases and at J to 2 bases, leaving 7 bases not matched to a gene. The CDR3 consists of 15 residues. In nucleotides, the CDR3 is TGCGCCAGCAGCCCCGGGGGGAGCGGGCAAGAGACCCAGTACTTC. This sequence encodes CASSPGGSGQETQYF.

The rearrangement joins TRBV5-1 to TRBJ1-5; D remains ambiguous. V was cut by 4 bases and J by 1 base, with 6 bases left in between. The CDR3 length is 13 residues. Germline V lookup: CDR1 SGHRS, CDR2 YFSETQ. The CDR3 coding sequence is TGCGCCAGCAGCCCAGACAGCAATCAGCCCCAGCATTTT. Translation gives CASSPDSNQPQHF.

This chain links TRBV5-4 with TRBJ2-7; a possible D gene is TRBD1 (6 bases). Looked up from germline, CDR1 is SGHNT and CDR2 is YYREEE (reference sequence). Trimming cost V 3 bases and J 1 base, with 8 bases left between them. CDR3 length equals 13 residues. The CDR3 DNA sequence: TGTGCCAGCAGCTCCGGACAGTCCTACGAGCAGTACTTC. Its translation is CASSSGQSYEQYF.

The rearrangement joins TRBV7-9 to TRBJ2-5; TRBD2 might be the D (6 bases). This CDR3 region has 14 residues. Germline V CDR1 and CDR2: SEHNR, FQNEAQ (reference sequence). V shed 4 bases and J shed 2 bases, with 11 bases lying between them. The CDR3 here is CASSSGLRQETQYF. In DNA form, the CDR3 reads TGTGCCAGCAGCTCGGGACTCAGACAAGAGACCCAGTACTTC.

This clone has more than one count but fewer than ten. The chain recombines TRBV9 with TRBJ1-1, with D unclear. V was trimmed by 0 bases and J by 7 bases, leaving 7 bases between them. Germline CDR1 reads SGDLS; CDR2 reads YYNGEE. The CDR3 is 12 residues long. CDR3 DNA sequence: TGTGCCAGCAGCGTAGGAGCGGGTGAAGCTTTCTTT. Residues: CASSVGAGEAFF.